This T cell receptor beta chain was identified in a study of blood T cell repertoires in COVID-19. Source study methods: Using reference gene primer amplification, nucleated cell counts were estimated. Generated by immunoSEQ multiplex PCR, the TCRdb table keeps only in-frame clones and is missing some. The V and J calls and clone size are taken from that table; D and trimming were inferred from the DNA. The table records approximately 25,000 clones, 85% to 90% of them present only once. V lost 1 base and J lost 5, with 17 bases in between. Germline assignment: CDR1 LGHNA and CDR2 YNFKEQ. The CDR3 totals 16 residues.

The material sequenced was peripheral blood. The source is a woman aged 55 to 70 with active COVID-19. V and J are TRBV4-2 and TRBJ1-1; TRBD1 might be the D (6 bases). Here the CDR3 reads CASSQGRGEGRTEAFF. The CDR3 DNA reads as TGTGCCAGCAGCCAAGGTAGGGGGGAGGGGCGAACTGAAGCTTTCTTT.